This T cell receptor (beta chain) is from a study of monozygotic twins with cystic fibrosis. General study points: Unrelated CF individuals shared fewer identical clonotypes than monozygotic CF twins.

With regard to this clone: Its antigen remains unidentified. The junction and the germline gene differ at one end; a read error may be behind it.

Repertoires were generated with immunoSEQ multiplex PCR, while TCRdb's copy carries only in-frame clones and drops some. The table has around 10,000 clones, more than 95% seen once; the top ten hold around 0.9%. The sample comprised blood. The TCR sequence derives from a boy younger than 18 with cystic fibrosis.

CDR3 in DNA: TGTGCTAGCAGCTTGGACAAGTATTACGAGCAGTACTTC. Amino acid sequence: CASSLDKYYEQYF. The chain carries TRBV7-7 and TRBJ2-7; possible D gene TRBD1, 5 bases. The CDR3 covers 13 residues. From germline, CDR1 is SSHAT and CDR2 FNYEAQ (reference sequence). The full variable domain, with the rest looked up from reference TRBV7-7 and TRBJ2-7, is GAGVSQSPRYKVTKRGQDVTLRCDPISSHATLYWYQQALGQGPEFLTYFNYEAQPDKSGLPSDRFSAERPEGSISTLTIQRTEQRDSAMYRCASSLDKYYEQYFGPGTRLTVT.